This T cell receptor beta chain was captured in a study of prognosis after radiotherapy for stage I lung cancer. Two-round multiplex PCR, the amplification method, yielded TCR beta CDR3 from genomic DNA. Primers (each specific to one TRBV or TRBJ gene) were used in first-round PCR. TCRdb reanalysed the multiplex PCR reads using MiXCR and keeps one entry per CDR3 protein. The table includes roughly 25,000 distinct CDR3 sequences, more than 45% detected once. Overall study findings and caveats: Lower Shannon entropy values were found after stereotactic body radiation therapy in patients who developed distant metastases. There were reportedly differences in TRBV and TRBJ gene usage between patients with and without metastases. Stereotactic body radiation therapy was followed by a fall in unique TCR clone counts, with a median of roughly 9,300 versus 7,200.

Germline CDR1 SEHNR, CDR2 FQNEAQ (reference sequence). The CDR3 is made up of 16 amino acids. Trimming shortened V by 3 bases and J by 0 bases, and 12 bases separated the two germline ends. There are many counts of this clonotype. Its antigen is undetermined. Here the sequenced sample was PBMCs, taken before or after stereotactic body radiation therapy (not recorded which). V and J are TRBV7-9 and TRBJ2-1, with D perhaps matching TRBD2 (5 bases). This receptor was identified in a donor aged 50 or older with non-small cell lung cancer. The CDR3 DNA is TGTGCCAGCAGCTTGCAAGGACTTGGCTCCTACAATGAGCAGTTCTTC. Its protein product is CASSLQGLGSYNEQFF. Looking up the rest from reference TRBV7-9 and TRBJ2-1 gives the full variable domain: DTGVSQNPRHKITKRGQNVTFRCDPISEHNRLYWYRQTLGQGPEFLTYFQNEAQLEKSRLLSDRFSAERPKGSFSTLEIQRTEQGDSAMYLCASSLQGLGSYNEQFFGPGTRLTVL.